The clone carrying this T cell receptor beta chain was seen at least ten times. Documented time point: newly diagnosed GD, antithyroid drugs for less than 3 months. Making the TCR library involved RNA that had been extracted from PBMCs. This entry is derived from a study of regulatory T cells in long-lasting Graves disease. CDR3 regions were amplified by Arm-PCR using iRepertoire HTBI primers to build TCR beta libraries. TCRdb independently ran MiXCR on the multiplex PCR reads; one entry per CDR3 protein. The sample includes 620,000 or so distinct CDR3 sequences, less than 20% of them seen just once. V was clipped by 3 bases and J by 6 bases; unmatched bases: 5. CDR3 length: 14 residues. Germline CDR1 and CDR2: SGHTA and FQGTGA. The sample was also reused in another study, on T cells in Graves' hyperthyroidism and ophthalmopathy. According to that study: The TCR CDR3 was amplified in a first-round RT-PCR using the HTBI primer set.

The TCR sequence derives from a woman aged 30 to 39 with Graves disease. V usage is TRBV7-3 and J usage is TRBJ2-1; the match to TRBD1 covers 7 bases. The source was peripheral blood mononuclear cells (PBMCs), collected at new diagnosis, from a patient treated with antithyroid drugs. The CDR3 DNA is TGTGCCAGCAGCTTTGGACAGGCCCCCAATGAGCAGTTCTTC. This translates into CASSFGQAPNEQFF.